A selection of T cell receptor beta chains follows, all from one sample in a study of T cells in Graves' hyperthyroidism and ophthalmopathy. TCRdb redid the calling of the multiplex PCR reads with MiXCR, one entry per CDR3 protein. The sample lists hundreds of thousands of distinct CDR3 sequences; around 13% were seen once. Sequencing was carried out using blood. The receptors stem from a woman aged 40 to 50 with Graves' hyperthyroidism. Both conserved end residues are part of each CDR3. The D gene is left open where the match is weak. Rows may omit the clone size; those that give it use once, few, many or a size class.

CDR3nt: TGCGCCAGCACTGAGGGAGGGGATCAGTTCTTC; CDR3aa: CASTEGGDQFF; j_gene: TRBJ2-1; v_gene: TRBV10-2; d_gene: TRBD2; len: 11; abundance: NA
CDR3nt: TGCAGTGCTAGAGAGGCGGGTTTCAAAGAGACCCAGTACTTC; CDR3aa: CSAREAGFKETQYF; j_gene: TRBJ2-5; v_gene: TRBV20-1; d_gene: NA; len: 14; abundance: NA
CDR3nt: TGTGCCACCAGCAGAGACAGGGAGGGGTCACCCCTCCACTTT; CDR3aa: CATSRDREGSPLHF; j_gene: TRBJ1-6; v_gene: TRBV15; d_gene: NA; len: 14; abundance: NA
CDR3nt: TGTGCCAGCAGTGAAGTCATTGGCACCGGGGAGCTGTTTTTT; CDR3aa: CASSEVIGTGELFF; j_gene: TRBJ2-2; v_gene: TRBV6-1; d_gene: NA; len: 14; abundance: NA
CDR3nt: TGCAGTGCACGTCAGGGGTACGAAAATTCACCCCTCCACTTT; CDR3aa: CSARQGYENSPLHF; j_gene: TRBJ1-6; v_gene: TRBV20-1; d_gene: NA; len: 14; abundance: many
CDR3nt: TGTGCCAGCAGCTTAGATTTCAGGGGAAACACCATATATTTT; CDR3aa: CASSLDFRGNTIYF; j_gene: TRBJ1-3; v_gene: TRBV7-2; d_gene: NA; len: 14; abundance: NA
CDR3nt: TGTGCCAGCAGTTCTCGGGGGACAAACACTGAAGCTTTCTTT; CDR3aa: CASSSRGTNTEAFF; j_gene: TRBJ1-1; v_gene: TRBV28; d_gene: NA; len: 14; abundance: many
CDR3nt: TGTGCCAGCAGCCCCACCGGAGGGCCCGATGAGCAGTTCTTC; CDR3aa: CASSPTGGPDEQFF; j_gene: TRBJ2-1; v_gene: TRBV7-3; d_gene: NA; len: 14; abundance: many
CDR3nt: TGTGCCAGCTCCGCCCTGGGCCTAAACACTGAAGCTTTCTTT; CDR3aa: CASSALGLNTEAFF; j_gene: TRBJ1-1; v_gene: TRBV2; d_gene: NA; len: 14; abundance: many
CDR3nt: TGCGCCAGCAGCCAAGATTGGCAGGGGGCTGATTATTTTGGCTACACCTTC; CDR3aa: CASSQDWQGADYFGYTF; j_gene: TRBJ1-2; v_gene: TRBV4-1; d_gene: TRBD1; len: 17; abundance: NA
CDR3nt: TGCAGTGCTAGTCGAGGAGGGGGCTATGGCTACACCTTC; CDR3aa: CSASRGGGYGYTF; j_gene: TRBJ1-2; v_gene: TRBV20-1; d_gene: NA; len: 13; abundance: few
CDR3nt: TGTGCCTGGAGTGTTGGAGTCCGCGCCAATCAGCCCCAGCATTTT; CDR3aa: CAWSVGVRANQPQHF; j_gene: TRBJ1-5; v_gene: TRBV30; d_gene: NA; len: 15; abundance: many
CDR3nt: TGTGCCAGCAGTGACCAAGGGGGGTACAATGAGCAGTTCTTC; CDR3aa: CASSDQGGYNEQFF; j_gene: TRBJ2-1; v_gene: TRBV6-2/TRBV6-3; d_gene: NA; len: 14; abundance: NA
CDR3nt: TGCAGTGCTAGGGTTTTGGGACTAGCAAACACCGGGGAGCTGTTTTTT; CDR3aa: CSARVLGLANTGELFF; j_gene: TRBJ2-2; v_gene: TRBV20-1; d_gene: TRBD2; len: 16; abundance: few
CDR3nt: TGTGCCAGCAGCTTAGTGGTTGAAGGCAGTGAGCAGTACTTC; CDR3aa: CASSLVVEGSEQYF; j_gene: TRBJ2-7; v_gene: TRBV7-8; d_gene: NA; len: 14; abundance: many
CDR3nt: TGCGCCAGCACCCAGAGAGCGGGAGATAACACCGGGGAGCTGTTTTTT; CDR3aa: CASTQRAGDNTGELFF; j_gene: TRBJ2-2; v_gene: TRBV5-1; d_gene: TRBD2; len: 16; abundance: few
CDR3nt: TGTGCCAGTAGGTCAGACAGTCCCGCCTACGAGCAGTACTTC; CDR3aa: CASRSDSPAYEQYF; j_gene: TRBJ2-7; v_gene: TRBV19; d_gene: NA; len: 14; abundance: few
CDR3nt: TGTGCCACCAGTGACCTACGACAGACTAGCACAGATACGCAGTATTTT; CDR3aa: CATSDLRQTSTDTQYF; j_gene: TRBJ2-3; v_gene: TRBV24-1; d_gene: NA; len: 16; abundance: NA
CDR3nt: TGTGCCAGCAGTATGGACAGGGGCAGATATGGCTACACCTTC; CDR3aa: CASSMDRGRYGYTF; j_gene: TRBJ1-2; v_gene: TRBV27; d_gene: TRBD1; len: 14; abundance: few
CDR3nt: TGTGCCAGTAGATCTTTTAGTCCGCGCAGAGCCACAGATACGCAGTATTTT; CDR3aa: CASRSFSPRRATDTQYF; j_gene: TRBJ2-3; v_gene: TRBV19; d_gene: NA; len: 17; abundance: few
CDR3nt: TGTGCCAGCTCACCACCGTCGACCCCGTTGTATGGCTACACCTTC; CDR3aa: CASSPPSTPLYGYTF; j_gene: TRBJ1-2; v_gene: TRBV18; d_gene: NA; len: 15; abundance: many
CDR3nt: TGTGCCAGCAGATTACGACAGTCAATGGAGACCCAGTACTTC; CDR3aa: CASRLRQSMETQYF; j_gene: TRBJ2-5; v_gene: TRBV11-2; d_gene: NA; len: 14; abundance: once
CDR3nt: TGCAGTGCTAGAGTTCCCGGACTCGGGCAGTACTTC; CDR3aa: CSARVPGLGQYF; j_gene: TRBJ2-7; v_gene: TRBV20-1; d_gene: NA; len: 12; abundance: many
CDR3nt: TGTGCCAGCAGTTTGGGGGGACCGAATTACGAGCAGTACTTC; CDR3aa: CASSLGGPNYEQYF; j_gene: TRBJ2-7; v_gene: TRBV28; d_gene: NA; len: 14; abundance: many
CDR3nt: TGTGCCAGCAGCCCATCCCAGGGAGTAGCGGGAGACGAGCAGTACTTC; CDR3aa: CASSPSQGVAGDEQYF; j_gene: TRBJ2-7; v_gene: TRBV11-2; d_gene: TRBD2; len: 16; abundance: once
CDR3nt: TGTGCCAGTAGTTGGACGGATGATAGCAATCAGCCCCAGTATTTT; CDR3aa: CASSWTDDSNQPQYF; j_gene: TRBJ2-3; v_gene: TRBV19; d_gene: NA; len: 15; abundance: NA
CDR3nt: TGCGCCAGCAGCTTGACAGGCTTAGGCACCGGGGAGCTGTTTTTT; CDR3aa: CASSLTGLGTGELFF; j_gene: TRBJ2-2; v_gene: TRBV5-1; d_gene: NA; len: 15; abundance: many
CDR3nt: TGTGCCAGCGGCGTAGGGCAGGCGGGGGCCAACGTCCTGACTTTC; CDR3aa: CASGVGQAGANVLTF; j_gene: TRBJ2-6; v_gene: TRBV9; d_gene: NA; len: 15; abundance: once
CDR3nt: TGTGCCAGCAGTTTAAAGGCTTACAATGAGCAGTTCTTC; CDR3aa: CASSLKAYNEQFF; j_gene: TRBJ2-1; v_gene: TRBV28; d_gene: NA; len: 13; abundance: many
CDR3nt: TGTGCCAGCGGTGGGAACACTGAAGCTTTCTTT; CDR3aa: CASGGNTEAFF; j_gene: TRBJ1-1; v_gene: TRBV3-1; d_gene: NA; len: 11; abundance: many
CDR3nt: TGTGCCAGCAGCTTAGCTGGCTTAGGAAACACTGAAGCTTTCTTT; CDR3aa: CASSLAGLGNTEAFF; j_gene: TRBJ1-1; v_gene: TRBV11-2; d_gene: NA; len: 15; abundance: many
CDR3nt: TGCAGTGCTCAGGGTGCCTATGGCTACACCTTC; CDR3aa: CSAQGAYGYTF; j_gene: TRBJ1-2; v_gene: TRBV20-1; d_gene: NA; len: 11; abundance: many
CDR3nt: TGTGCCAGCAGTCCTACGACTGGGGGGGAGCAGTACTTC; CDR3aa: CASSPTTGGEQYF; j_gene: TRBJ2-7; v_gene: TRBV6-1; d_gene: NA; len: 13; abundance: many
CDR3nt: TGTGCCAGCAGCCCCATTAGCGGGGGCTACAATGAGCAGTTCTTC; CDR3aa: CASSPISGGYNEQFF; j_gene: TRBJ2-1; v_gene: TRBV3-1; d_gene: TRBD2; len: 15; abundance: NA
CDR3nt: TGTGCCAGCAGTTTAGCGGGGCTCATCTACGAGCAGTACTTC; CDR3aa: CASSLAGLIYEQYF; j_gene: TRBJ2-7; v_gene: TRBV6-1; d_gene: TRBD2; len: 14; abundance: many
CDR3nt: TGTGCCAGCAGCCACCGGGACAGGGGTCCCCACGAGCAGTACTTC; CDR3aa: CASSHRDRGPHEQYF; j_gene: TRBJ2-7; v_gene: TRBV7-9; d_gene: TRBD1; len: 15; abundance: NA
CDR3nt: TGTGCCAGCAGTACCGGGACAGGGCGAACCGGGGAGCTGTTTTTT; CDR3aa: CASSTGTGRTGELFF; j_gene: TRBJ2-2; v_gene: TRBV12-3/TRBV12-4; d_gene: TRBD1; len: 15; abundance: few
CDR3nt: TGTGCCAGCAGGGGTTATGGCTACACCTTC; CDR3aa: CASRGYGYTF; j_gene: TRBJ1-2; v_gene: TRBV12-3/TRBV12-4; d_gene: NA; len: 10; abundance: many
CDR3nt: TGCAGTGCTTCAGAGAACAGGGGTGATAGGGATGAGCAGTTCTTC; CDR3aa: CSASENRGDRDEQFF; j_gene: TRBJ2-1; v_gene: TRBV20-1; d_gene: TRBD1; len: 15; abundance: NA
CDR3nt: TGTGCCAGCAGATGGGACAGGAAAAACTATGGCTACACCTTC; CDR3aa: CASRWDRKNYGYTF; j_gene: TRBJ1-2; v_gene: TRBV27; d_gene: TRBD1; len: 14; abundance: NA
CDR3nt: TGCAGTGCTAGAGAAGGCCCGCCGGCAACCGGGGAGCTGTTTTTT; CDR3aa: CSAREGPPATGELFF; j_gene: TRBJ2-2; v_gene: TRBV20-1; d_gene: NA; len: 15; abundance: NA
CDR3nt: TGTACCAGCAATTCCCAGCGGGCAGGGGGGCTACTACTGCAGTACTTC; CDR3aa: CTSNSQRAGGLLLQYF; j_gene: TRBJ2-7; v_gene: TRBV28; d_gene: NA; len: 16; abundance: NA
CDR3nt: TGTGCCAGCAGTCCCGACAGGGGAGGAATTAATGAAAAACTGTTTTTT; CDR3aa: CASSPDRGGINEKLFF; j_gene: TRBJ1-4; v_gene: TRBV27; d_gene: TRBD1; len: 16; abundance: NA
CDR3nt: TGTGCCAGCAGCTGGGGGGCTAGCGGTTCCCACAGCGGGGAGCTGTTTTTT; CDR3aa: CASSWGASGSHSGELFF; j_gene: TRBJ2-2; v_gene: TRBV7-8; d_gene: NA; len: 17; abundance: many
CDR3nt: TGTGCCAGCGGGAGACTAGGGAGCCTCTACGAGCAGTACTTC; CDR3aa: CASGRLGSLYEQYF; j_gene: TRBJ2-7; v_gene: TRBV12-3/TRBV12-4; d_gene: NA; len: 14; abundance: many
CDR3nt: TGTGCCTGGAGCCCCCCCGGGACAGGGTACGGAAACACCATATATTTT; CDR3aa: CAWSPPGTGYGNTIYF; j_gene: TRBJ1-3; v_gene: TRBV30; d_gene: TRBD1; len: 16; abundance: NA
CDR3nt: TGTGCCAGCAAAGCGGGAGGGCCCCAAGAGACCCAGTACTTC; CDR3aa: CASKAGGPQETQYF; j_gene: TRBJ2-5; v_gene: TRBV7-8; d_gene: TRBD2; len: 14; abundance: many
CDR3nt: TGTGCCAGCAGCCCGGATCTAGACGCAGCCTACGAGCAGTACTTC; CDR3aa: CASSPDLDAAYEQYF; j_gene: TRBJ2-7; v_gene: TRBV5-8; d_gene: NA; len: 15; abundance: NA
CDR3nt: TGTGCCTGGAGTGTGGAGTGGAACACTGAAGCTTTCTTT; CDR3aa: CAWSVEWNTEAFF; j_gene: TRBJ1-1; v_gene: TRBV30; d_gene: NA; len: 13; abundance: many
CDR3nt: TGCGCCAGCAGAGAAGGTTACGAGCAGTACTTC; CDR3aa: CASREGYEQYF; j_gene: TRBJ2-7; v_gene: TRBV5-1; d_gene: NA; len: 11; abundance: few
CDR3nt: TGTGCCAGCAGCTTAGAGGAGGCGAACACTGAAGCTTTCTTT; CDR3aa: CASSLEEANTEAFF; j_gene: TRBJ1-1; v_gene: TRBV7-2; d_gene: NA; len: 14; abundance: many
CDR3nt: TGTGCCAGCAGTTTAGGGGCCGTTACCGGGGAGCTGTTTTTT; CDR3aa: CASSLGAVTGELFF; j_gene: TRBJ2-2; v_gene: TRBV27; d_gene: NA; len: 14; abundance: NA
CDR3nt: TGTGCCAGCAGATCTTACAGTAGCGGGAGAGTCACCGGGGAGCTGTTTTTT; CDR3aa: CASRSYSSGRVTGELFF; j_gene: TRBJ2-2; v_gene: TRBV7-9; d_gene: TRBD2; len: 17; abundance: few
CDR3nt: TGTGCCAGCAGTTATCAGACCGGGGGCCGGGCTGGGAACGAGCAGTACTTC; CDR3aa: CASSYQTGGRAGNEQYF; j_gene: TRBJ2-7; v_gene: TRBV6-5; d_gene: NA; len: 17; abundance: NA
CDR3nt: TGTGCCAGCTCACCACTCCTCGCGGATCAAGCAGATACGCAGTATTTT; CDR3aa: CASSPLLADQADTQYF; j_gene: TRBJ2-3; v_gene: TRBV18; d_gene: NA; len: 16; abundance: many
CDR3nt: TGCGCCAGCAGTGAGTCCCCGGTGCCCGCCTACGAGCAGTACTTC; CDR3aa: CASSESPVPAYEQYF; j_gene: TRBJ2-7; v_gene: TRBV10-1; d_gene: NA; len: 15; abundance: many